This T cell receptor beta chain was sequenced in a study of T cell repertoires in cytomegalovirus infection. At the level of the study: Both a matching HLA type and CMV infection were indicated by public TCR beta signatures. General observations from the study: Clonotypes of TCR beta that were HLA-C-restricted and CMV-specific dominated the ex vivo response.

TCRdb recomputed calls from the reads with MiXCR, one row per CDR3 protein. The repertoire consists of a few hundred thousand distinct CDR3 sequences, with 26% occurring once and the leading ten covering about 12%. To note about this clonotype: What it binds is unknown.

The source of this sequence is a human donor in good health (CMV status not recorded). Some clones in this sample may be carry-over from other donors' samples. Sequencing input: PBMCs.

The CDR3 spells CASSLGASGTSEQYF. CDR3 DNA: TGTGCCAGCAGCCTGGGGGCTAGCGGGACCTCCGAGCAGTACTTC. The chain employs TRBV7-6 and TRBJ2-7, with 9 bases fitting TRBD2. Trimming cost V 5 bases and J 6 bases; bases outside gene matches: 11. The CDR3 totals 15 residues. Germline assignment: CDR1 SGHVS and CDR2 FNYEAQ.